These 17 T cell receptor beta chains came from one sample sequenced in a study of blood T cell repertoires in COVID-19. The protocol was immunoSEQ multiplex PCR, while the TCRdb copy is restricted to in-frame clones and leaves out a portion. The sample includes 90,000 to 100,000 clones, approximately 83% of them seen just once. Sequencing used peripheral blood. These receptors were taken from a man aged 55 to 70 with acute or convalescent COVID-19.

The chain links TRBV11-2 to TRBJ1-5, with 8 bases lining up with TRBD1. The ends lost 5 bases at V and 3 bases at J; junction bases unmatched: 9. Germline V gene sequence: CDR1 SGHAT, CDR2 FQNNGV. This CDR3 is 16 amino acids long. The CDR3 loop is CASSPSRQGINQPQHF. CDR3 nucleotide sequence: TGTGCCAGCAGCCCGTCCCGACAGGGGATCAATCAGCCCCAGCATTTT. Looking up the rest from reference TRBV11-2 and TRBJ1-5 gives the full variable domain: EAGVAQSPRYKIIEKRQSVAFWCNPISGHATLYWYQQILGQGPKLLIQFQNNGVVDDSQLPKDRFSAERLKGVDSTLKIQPAKLEDSAVYLCASSPSRQGINQPQHFGDGTRLSIL.

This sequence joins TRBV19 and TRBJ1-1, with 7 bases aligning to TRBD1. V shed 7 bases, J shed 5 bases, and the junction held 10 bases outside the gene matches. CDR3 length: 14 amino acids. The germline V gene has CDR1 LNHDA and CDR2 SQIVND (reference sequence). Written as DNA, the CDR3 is TGTGCCAGTAATTCAGGGGGTTGGGGAACTGAAGCTTTCTTT. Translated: CASNSGGWGTEAFF.

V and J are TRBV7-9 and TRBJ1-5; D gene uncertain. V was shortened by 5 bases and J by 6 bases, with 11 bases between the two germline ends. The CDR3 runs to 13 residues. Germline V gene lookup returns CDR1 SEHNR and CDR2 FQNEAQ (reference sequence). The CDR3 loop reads CASSQRDSQPQHF. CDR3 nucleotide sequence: TGTGCCAGCAGCCAACGGGATTCTCAGCCCCAGCATTTT.

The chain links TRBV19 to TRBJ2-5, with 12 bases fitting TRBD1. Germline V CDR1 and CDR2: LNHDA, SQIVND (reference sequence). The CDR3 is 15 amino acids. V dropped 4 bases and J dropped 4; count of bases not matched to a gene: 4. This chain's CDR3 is CASSTGQGASETQYF. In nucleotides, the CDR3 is TGTGCCAGTAGTACGGGACAGGGGGCTTCAGAGACCCAGTACTTC.

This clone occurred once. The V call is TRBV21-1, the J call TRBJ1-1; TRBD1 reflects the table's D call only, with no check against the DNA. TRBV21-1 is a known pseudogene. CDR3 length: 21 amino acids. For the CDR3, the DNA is TGTGCCAGCAGCCCAATCCTGGACAGGGAGTTTATCCTGGGGATGAACACTGAAGCTTTCTTT. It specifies CASSPILDREFILGMNTEAFF.

As DNA, the CDR3 is TGTGCCAGCAGCGTTACAGGGCAGCTCTCTCAGCCCCAGCATTTT. Amino acids: CASSVTGQLSQPQHF. This chain links TRBV6-5 with TRBJ1-5, with D possibly matching TRBD1 (6 bases). This CDR3 has 15 residues. V lost 6 bases, J lost 6 bases, and 18 bases lay in between. Germline assignment: CDR1 MNHEY and CDR2 SVGAGI.

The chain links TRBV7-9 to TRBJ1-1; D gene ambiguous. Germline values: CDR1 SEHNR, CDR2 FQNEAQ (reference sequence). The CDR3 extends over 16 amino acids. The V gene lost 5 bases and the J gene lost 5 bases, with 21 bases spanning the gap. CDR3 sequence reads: CASSNRHLGGMTEAFF. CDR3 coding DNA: TGTGCCAGCAGCAATAGACACCTTGGAGGGATGACTGAAGCTTTCTTT.

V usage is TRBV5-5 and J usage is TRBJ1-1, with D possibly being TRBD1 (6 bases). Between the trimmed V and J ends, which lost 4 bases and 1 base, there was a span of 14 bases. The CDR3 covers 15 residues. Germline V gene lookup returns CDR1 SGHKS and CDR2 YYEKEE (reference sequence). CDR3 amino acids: CASSGQIGGNTEAFF. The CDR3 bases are TGTGCCAGCAGCGGACAGATCGGCGGGAACACTGAAGCTTTCTTT.

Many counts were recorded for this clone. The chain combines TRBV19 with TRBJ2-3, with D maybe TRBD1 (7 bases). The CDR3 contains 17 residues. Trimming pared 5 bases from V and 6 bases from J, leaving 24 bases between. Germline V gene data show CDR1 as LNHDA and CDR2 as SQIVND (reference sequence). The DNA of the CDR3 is TGTGCCAGTAGTCCCAGGGGGGCAGGTGGTTTAATGGATACGCAGTATTTT. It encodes CASSPRGAGGLMDTQYF.

CDR3 residues: CASSLTGSETDTQYF. The CDR3 DNA is TGTGCCAGCAGCCTCACAGGGTCGGAGACAGATACGCAGTATTTT. The genes are TRBV9 and TRBJ2-3, with TRBD1 as a possible D gene (6 bases). Germline lookup yields CDR1 SGDLS and CDR2 YYNGEE. The CDR3 sequence is 15 residues long. Trimming stripped 4 bases from V and 3 bases from J, with 15 bases between.

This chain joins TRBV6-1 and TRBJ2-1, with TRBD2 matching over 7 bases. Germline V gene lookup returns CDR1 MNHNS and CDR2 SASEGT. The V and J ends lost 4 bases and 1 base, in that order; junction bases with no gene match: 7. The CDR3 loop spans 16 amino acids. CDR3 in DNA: TGTGCCAGCAGTGCCGCCCTAGCGGCTTCCTACAATGAGCAGTTCTTC. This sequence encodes CASSAALAASYNEQFF.

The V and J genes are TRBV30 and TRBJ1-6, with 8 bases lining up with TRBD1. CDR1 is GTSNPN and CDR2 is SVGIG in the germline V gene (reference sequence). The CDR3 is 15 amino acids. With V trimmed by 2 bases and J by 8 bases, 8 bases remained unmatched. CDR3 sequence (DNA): TGTGCCTGGAGTCCCGTCGACAGGGGAGATTCACCCCTCCACTTT. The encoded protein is CAWSPVDRGDSPLHF.

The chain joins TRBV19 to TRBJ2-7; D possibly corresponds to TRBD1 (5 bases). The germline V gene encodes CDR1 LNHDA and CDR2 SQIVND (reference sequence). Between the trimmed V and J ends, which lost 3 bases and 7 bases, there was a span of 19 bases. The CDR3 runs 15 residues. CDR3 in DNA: TGTGCCAGTAGTATCGTTCAGGGCTCTTTTGCGGAGCAGTACTTC. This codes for CASSIVQGSFAEQYF.

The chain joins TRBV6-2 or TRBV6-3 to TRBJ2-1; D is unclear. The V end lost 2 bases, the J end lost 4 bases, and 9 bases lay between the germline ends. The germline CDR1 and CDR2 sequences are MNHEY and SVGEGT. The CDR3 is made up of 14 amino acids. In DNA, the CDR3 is TGTGCCAGCAGTTACATAAGCTTATACAATGAGCAGTTCTTC. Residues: CASSYISLYNEQFF.

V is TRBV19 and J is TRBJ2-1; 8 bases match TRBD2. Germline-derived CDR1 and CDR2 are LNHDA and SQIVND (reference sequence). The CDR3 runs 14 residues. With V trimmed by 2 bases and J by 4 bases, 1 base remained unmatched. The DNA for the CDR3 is TGTGCCAGTAGTATACAGCGGGGGTACAATGAGCAGTTCTTC. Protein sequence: CASSIQRGYNEQFF.

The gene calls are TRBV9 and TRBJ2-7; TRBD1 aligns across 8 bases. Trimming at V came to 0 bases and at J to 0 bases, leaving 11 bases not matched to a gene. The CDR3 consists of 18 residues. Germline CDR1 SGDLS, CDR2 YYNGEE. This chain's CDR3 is CASSVGGQGIGSSYEQYF. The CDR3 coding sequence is TGTGCCAGCAGCGTAGGAGGACAGGGAATAGGTTCCTCCTACGAGCAGTACTTC.

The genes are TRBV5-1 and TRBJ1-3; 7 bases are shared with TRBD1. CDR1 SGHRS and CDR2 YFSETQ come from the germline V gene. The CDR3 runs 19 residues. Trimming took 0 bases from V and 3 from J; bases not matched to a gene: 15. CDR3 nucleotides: TGCGCCAGCAGCTTGGCGGGACAGTTAAACCCCAAGTTTGGAAACACCATATATTTT. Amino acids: CASSLAGQLNPKFGNTIYF. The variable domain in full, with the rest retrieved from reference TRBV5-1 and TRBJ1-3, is KAGVTQTPRYLIKTRGQQVTLSCSPISGHRSVSWYQQTPGQGLQFLFEYFSETQRNKGNFPGRFSGRQFSNSRSEMNVSTLELGDSALYLCASSLAGQLNPKFGNTIYFGEGSWLTVV.